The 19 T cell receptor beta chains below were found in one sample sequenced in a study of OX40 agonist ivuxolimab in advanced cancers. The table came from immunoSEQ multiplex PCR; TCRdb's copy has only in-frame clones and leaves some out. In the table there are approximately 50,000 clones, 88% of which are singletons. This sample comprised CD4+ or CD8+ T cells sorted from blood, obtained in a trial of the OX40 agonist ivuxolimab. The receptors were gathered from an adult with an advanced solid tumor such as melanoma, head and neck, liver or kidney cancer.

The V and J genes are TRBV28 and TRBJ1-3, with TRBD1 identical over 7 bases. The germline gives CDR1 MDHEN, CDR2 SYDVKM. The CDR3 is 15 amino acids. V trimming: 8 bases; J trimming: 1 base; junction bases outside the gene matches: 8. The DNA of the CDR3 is TGTGCCAGCCTCAAGGGGGCTAAGTCTGGAAACACCATATATTTT. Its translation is CASLKGAKSGNTIYF. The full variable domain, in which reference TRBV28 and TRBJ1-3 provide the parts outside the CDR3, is DVKVTQSSRYLVKRTGEKVFLECVQDMDHENMFWYRQDPGLGLRLIYFSYDVKMKEKGDIPEGYSVSREKKERFSLILESASTNQTSMYLCASLKGAKSGNTIYFGEGSWLTVV.

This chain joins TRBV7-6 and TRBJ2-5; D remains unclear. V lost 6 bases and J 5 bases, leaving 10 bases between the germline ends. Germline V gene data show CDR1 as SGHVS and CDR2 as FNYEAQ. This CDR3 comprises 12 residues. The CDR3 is CASSHVLETQYF. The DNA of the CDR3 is TGTGCCAGCAGTCACGTTCTGGAGACCCAGTACTTC.

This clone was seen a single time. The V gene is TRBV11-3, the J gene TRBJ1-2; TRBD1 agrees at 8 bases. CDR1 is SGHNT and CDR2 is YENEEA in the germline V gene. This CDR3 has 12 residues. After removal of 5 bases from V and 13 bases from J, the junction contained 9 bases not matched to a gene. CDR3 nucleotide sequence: TGTGCCAGCAGCATCGGACAGGGTCTCCCCACCTTC. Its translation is CASSIGQGLPTF.

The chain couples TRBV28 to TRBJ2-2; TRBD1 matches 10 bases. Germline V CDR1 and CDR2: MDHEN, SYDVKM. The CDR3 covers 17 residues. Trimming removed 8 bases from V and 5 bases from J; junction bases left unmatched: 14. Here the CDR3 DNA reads TGTGCCAGCCTTCCTTCCTGGACAGGGGGACGGACCGGGGAGCTGTTTTTT. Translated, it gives CASLPSWTGGRTGELFF.

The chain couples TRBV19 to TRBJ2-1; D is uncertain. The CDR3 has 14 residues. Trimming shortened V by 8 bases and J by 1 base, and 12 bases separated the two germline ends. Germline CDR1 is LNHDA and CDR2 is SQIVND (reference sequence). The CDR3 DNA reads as TGTGCCAGTTCCGTATGGTGGTCCTACAATGAGCAGTTCTTC. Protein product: CASSVWWSYNEQFF.

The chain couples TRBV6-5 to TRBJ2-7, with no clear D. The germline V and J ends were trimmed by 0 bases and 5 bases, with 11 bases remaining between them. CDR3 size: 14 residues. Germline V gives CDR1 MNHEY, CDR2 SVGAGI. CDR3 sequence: CASSYSRRRNEQYF. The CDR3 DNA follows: TGTGCCAGCAGTTACTCGCGGCGCCGGAACGAGCAGTACTTC.

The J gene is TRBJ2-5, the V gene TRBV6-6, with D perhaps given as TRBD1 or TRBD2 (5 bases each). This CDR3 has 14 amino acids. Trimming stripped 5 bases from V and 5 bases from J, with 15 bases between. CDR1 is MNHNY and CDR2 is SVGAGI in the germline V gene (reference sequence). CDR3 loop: CASSRAPEGETQYF. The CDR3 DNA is TGTGCCAGCAGTCGGGCCCCCGAGGGGGAGACCCAGTACTTC.

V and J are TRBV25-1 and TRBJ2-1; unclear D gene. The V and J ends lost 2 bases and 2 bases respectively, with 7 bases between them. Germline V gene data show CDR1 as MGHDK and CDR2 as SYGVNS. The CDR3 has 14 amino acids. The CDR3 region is CASSEPTPYNEQFF. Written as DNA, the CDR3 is TGTGCCAGCAGTGAACCTACCCCCTACAATGAGCAGTTCTTC.

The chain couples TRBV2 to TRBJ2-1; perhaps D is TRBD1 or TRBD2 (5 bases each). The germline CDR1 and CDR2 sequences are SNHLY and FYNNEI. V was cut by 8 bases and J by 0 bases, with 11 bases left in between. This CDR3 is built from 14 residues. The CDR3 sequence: CASGWDASYNEQFF. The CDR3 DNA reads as TGTGCCAGCGGCTGGGACGCCTCCTACAATGAGCAGTTCTTC. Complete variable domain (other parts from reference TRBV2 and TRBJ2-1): EPEVTQTPSHQVTQMGQEVILRCVPISNHLYFYWYRQILGQKVEFLVSFYNNEISEKSEIFDDQFSVERPDGSNFTLKIRSTKLEDSAMYFCASGWDASYNEQFFGPGTRLTVL.

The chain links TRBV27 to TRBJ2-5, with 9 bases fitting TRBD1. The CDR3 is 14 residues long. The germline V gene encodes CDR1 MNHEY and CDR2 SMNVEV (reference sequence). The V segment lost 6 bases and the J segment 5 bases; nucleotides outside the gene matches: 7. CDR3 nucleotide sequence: TGTGCCAGCAGGGGAACAGGGGGCGTTGAGACCCAGTACTTC. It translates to CASRGTGGVETQYF.

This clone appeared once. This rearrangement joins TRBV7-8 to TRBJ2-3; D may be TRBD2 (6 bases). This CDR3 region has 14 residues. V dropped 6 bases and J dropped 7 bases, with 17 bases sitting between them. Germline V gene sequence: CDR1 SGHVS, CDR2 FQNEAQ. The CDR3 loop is CASRGTAGRYTQYF. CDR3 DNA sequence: TGTGCCAGCAGGGGGACGGCGGGGAGGTATACGCAGTATTTT.

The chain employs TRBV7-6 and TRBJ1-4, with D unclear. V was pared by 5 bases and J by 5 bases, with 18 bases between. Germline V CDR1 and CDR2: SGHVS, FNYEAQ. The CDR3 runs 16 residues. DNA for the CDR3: TGTGCCAGCAGCCGCGAATCGACGGTCCTCAATGAAAAACTGTTTTTT. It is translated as CASSRESTVLNEKLFF.

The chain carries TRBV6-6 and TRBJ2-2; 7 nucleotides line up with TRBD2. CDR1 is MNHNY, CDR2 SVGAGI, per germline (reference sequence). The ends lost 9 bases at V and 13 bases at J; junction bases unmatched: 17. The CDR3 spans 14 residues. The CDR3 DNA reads TGTGCCAGTCTTAGGCTAGTCTACCCGGGAGGGCTGTTTTTT. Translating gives CASLRLVYPGGLFF.

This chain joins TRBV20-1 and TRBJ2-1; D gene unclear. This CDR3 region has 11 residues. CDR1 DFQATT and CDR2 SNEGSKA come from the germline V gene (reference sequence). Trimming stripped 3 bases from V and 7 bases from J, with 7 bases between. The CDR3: CSASWSNEQFF. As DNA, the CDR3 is TGCAGTGCTAGCTGGAGTAATGAGCAGTTCTTC.

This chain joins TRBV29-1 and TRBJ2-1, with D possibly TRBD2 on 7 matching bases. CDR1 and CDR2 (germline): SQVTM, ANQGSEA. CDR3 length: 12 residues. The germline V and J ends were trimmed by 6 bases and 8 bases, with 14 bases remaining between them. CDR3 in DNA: TGCAGCGTGGGGGGGGCTAGCCATGAGCAGTTCTTC. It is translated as CSVGGASHEQFF.

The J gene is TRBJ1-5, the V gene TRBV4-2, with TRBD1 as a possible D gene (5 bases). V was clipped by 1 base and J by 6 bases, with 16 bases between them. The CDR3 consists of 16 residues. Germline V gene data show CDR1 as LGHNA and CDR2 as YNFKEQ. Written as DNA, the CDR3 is TGTGCCAGCAGCCAAGGGGTCGGAACAGGAAGTCAGCCCCAGCATTTT. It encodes CASSQGVGTGSQPQHF.

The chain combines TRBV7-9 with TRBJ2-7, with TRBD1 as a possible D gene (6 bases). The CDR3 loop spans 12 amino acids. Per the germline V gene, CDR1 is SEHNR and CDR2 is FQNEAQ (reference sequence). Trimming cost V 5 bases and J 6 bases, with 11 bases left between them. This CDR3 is CASSPLGGEQYF. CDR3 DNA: TGTGCCAGCAGCCCATTAGGGGGCGAGCAGTACTTC.

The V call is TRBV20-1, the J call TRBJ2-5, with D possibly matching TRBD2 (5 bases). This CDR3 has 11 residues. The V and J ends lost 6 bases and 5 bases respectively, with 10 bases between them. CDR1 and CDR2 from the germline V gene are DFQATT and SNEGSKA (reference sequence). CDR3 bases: TGCAGTGCGGGAGACGGGGAGACCCAGTACTTC. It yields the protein CSAGDGETQYF.

The CDR3 DNA is TGTGCCAGCACTACCTCCGTTGGGGCCGGGTCTATTCTGGCTTTCTTT. It is translated as CASTTSVGAGSILAFF. This chain joins TRBV28 and TRBJ1-1; weak D call: TRBD1 (5 bases). Trimming took 7 bases from V and 11 from J, leaving 29 bases between them. The germline gives CDR1 MDHEN, CDR2 SYDVKM. The CDR3 has 16 amino acids.